This T cell receptor beta chain was profiled in a study of Graves' ophthalmopathy and Graves' hyperthyroidism (dated by TCRdb to the late 2010s). For the study in its entirety: Peripheral blood samples were taken at the time of initial diagnosis, before any treatment was given. TCR beta repertoire signatures were used to distinguish Graves' ophthalmopathy from Graves' hyperthyroidism and to predict progression to ophthalmopathy. In total, approximately 130 blood samples were TCR-sequenced: approximately 42 ophthalmopathy, some 75 hyperthyroidism and some 17 hyperthyroidism-to-ophthalmopathy patients. To explore V-J signatures distinguishing ophthalmopathy from hyperthyroidism, a discovery set of under 110 patients (around 42 ophthalmopathy, about 57 stable hyperthyroidism) was enrolled. The independent validation cohort included about 19 hyperthyroidism patients plus 17 patients who later progressed from hyperthyroidism to ophthalmopathy. T-cell repertoires of thyroid tissue and blood were compared in several hyperthyroidism patients. Following sampling, methimazole starting at 30 mg daily was administered to hyperthyroidism patients, and high-dose intravenous methylprednisolone was administered to ophthalmopathy patients. For training and testing, the approximately 97 patients in the discovery cohort were randomly divided in a 7:3 ratio.

This clonotype has at least ten counts. Its target antigen remains unknown. No base quality information exists; no much larger clone differs at one position. Results and caveats for the whole study, not just this receptor: In cross-validation, the 13-signature model distinguished ophthalmopathy from stable hyperthyroidism with less than 90% sensitivity and 81.08% specificity, while in the test set the corresponding values were 80% and 75%. No statistical method was used to set the sample size in advance, and the investigators knew which group each participant was assigned to. In validation, the model predicted ophthalmopathy progression with about 70% sensitivity and around 72% specificity; eleven to twelve predicted patients were CT-confirmed with GO in a median of roughly 6.8 months. Among expanded thyroid clonotypes with frequency above 0.001, most also showed up in blood, which suggests that blood repertoires may reflect the thyroid immune response.

The CDR3 contains 13 residues, cysteine and phenylalanine counted. Only the CDR3 portion is preserved as DNA: 39 bases, with reading frame beginning at the first base. V was cut back by 2 bases and J by 5 bases, leaving a gap of 4 bases between them. Patients with ophthalmopathy had moderately to severely active disease, with a Clinical Activity Score of 3 or more, a NOSPECS grade of 4 or more, and a disease duration of less than 3 months. Patients with other autoimmune diseases, uncontrolled infections, pregnancy or lactation were excluded from the study. Clinical symptoms, serum thyroxine, TRAb, thyroid ultrasound and orbital computed tomography formed the basis of the diagnosis. Using Ficoll-Paque density gradient centrifugation, PBMCs were isolated from 9.5 to 10 ml of fresh peripheral blood. Total RNA was extracted using Trizol reagent, and RNA quality was checked on an Agilent 2100 Bioanalyzer.

For repertoire sequencing, TCR beta CDR3 regions were amplified from RNA transcripts. The first round of RT-PCR was done with HTBI primers and the Qiagen OneStep RT-PCR kit, and was followed by a second round of multiplex PCR, then size selection and purification. Sequencing of the libraries was carried out on an Illumina HiSeq2000 in paired-end mode with 100 bp reads. The paper's data handling went like this. Reads were processed with SOAPnuke, discarding reads with adapters, uncalled bases, mean Phred below 15, or no exact constant-primer or identifier match. COPE v1.2.5 was used to merge high-quality paired reads. Each unique nucleotide sequence was defined as a clonotype, and clonotypes were aligned to IMGT TRB V, D and J references with MiTCR v1.1. The analysis was limited to V-J combinations with a frequency above 0.0001, which together covered roughly 99% of the repertoires. For each V-J combination, a TCR clonal expansion and chaos score was defined as the ratio of F50 clonal expansion to chaos observed in the TCRdist matrix. Features were reduced by Welch's t-statistics and random forest to around 13 V-J combinations, which fed a naive Bayes classifier. The Morisita-Horn index was used to measure how similar the thyroid and blood repertoires were. TCRdb handled the public reads itself, with Q25 trimming in fastp and clone calling in MiXCR, and kept productive beta chains. Rows are unified per CDR3 protein, each entry keeping the most common DNA and genes. It is TCRdb's table, rather than the study itself, that gives the V and J calls and clone size. This sample gives roughly 500,000 distinct CDR3 sequences in total; roughly 14% of them show up just once. 8% to 10% of the sample is held by the ten biggest clonotypes.

The chain links TRBV12-3 or TRBV12-4 with TRBJ1-6; there is no confident call for the D gene. The specimen was blood. The sequence was obtained from a woman aged 30 to 39 with Graves' ophthalmopathy. Donor details come from another sample of the same person, matched by shared clones. CDR3 loop: CASSLRHNSPLHF. The nucleotides are TGTGCCAGCAGTTTACGCCATAATTCACCCCTCCACTTT.